These T cell receptor beta chains were read from a single sample in a study of cytomegalovirus exposure and HLA in healthy donors. Repertoires were generated with immunoSEQ multiplex PCR, while TCRdb's copy carries only in-frame clones and drops some. Seen here are about 120,000 clones, 75% to 85% observed once, and the top ten hold around 11%. The sequenced sample was PBMCs. The receptor set was obtained from a male donor in good health and CMV-seropositive. Each CDR3 is given with its conserved first and last residue. D genes are given only for firm matches. Rows may omit the clone size; those that give it use once, few, many or a size class.

cdr3_length	d_call	v_call	clone_size	j_call	cdr3_nt	cdr3_aa
15	TRBD1	TRBV5-8	-	TRBJ2-7	TGTGCCAGCAGCCGAGACAGGGGGCGCGAATACGAGCAGTACTTC	CASSRDRGREYEQYF
16	TRBD2	TRBV9	few	TRBJ2-5	TGTGCCAGCAGCTCAGGACTAGCGGGAGTGGGGGAGACCCAGTACTTC	CASSSGLAGVGETQYF
14	TRBD2	TRBV28	-	TRBJ2-7	TGTGCCAGCGGCAAACTAGCGGGAGACGGCGAGCAGTACTTC	CASGKLAGDGEQYF
14	TRBD2	TRBV30	few	TRBJ2-2	TGTGCCGCGGGACTAGCGGGAGGGCCCGGGGAGCTGTTTTTT	CAAGLAGGPGELFF
13	-	TRBV29-1	-	TRBJ2-2	TGCAGCGTCCGACAGGTCCGCACCGGGGAGCTGTTTTTT	CSVRQVRTGELFF
15	TRBD1	TRBV7-6	-	TRBJ2-5	TGTGCCAGCAGGGAAGATCAGGGGGCGCGGGAGACCCAGTACTTC	CASREDQGARETQYF
12	-	TRBV7-9	-	TRBJ1-4	TGTTCCAGCAGCTTAGTATCGGGAATTCTGTTTTTT	CSSSLVSGILFF
15	TRBD1	TRBV2	-	TRBJ2-7	TGTGCCAGGAAATACAGGGGAATGGAGTCCTACGAGCAGTACTTC	CARKYRGMESYEQYF
16	TRBD2	TRBV5-4	-	TRBJ2-7	TGTGCCAGCAGGGTAGCGGGAGCTCCGGTTATTCTCGAGCAGTACTTC	CASRVAGAPVILEQYF
14	-	TRBV11-2	-	TRBJ2-1	TGTGCCAGCAGCTTTGTAAACAGTTACAATGAGCAGTTCTTC	CASSFVNSYNEQFF
13	-	TRBV28	-	TRBJ1-2	TGTGCCAGCGGGCAAAGCTTGGGTTATGGCTACACCTTC	CASGQSLGYGYTF
14	TRBD2	TRBV28	-	TRBJ2-1	TGTGCCAGCAGACTATCCGGGACTAGCGATGAGCAGTTCTTC	CASRLSGTSDEQFF
18	-	TRBV5-6	once	TRBJ1-1	TGTGCCAGCAGCTTGTGGGGTAGAGGGTTAGTTTGGGACACTGAAGCTTTCTTT	CASSLWGRGLVWDTEAFF
16	TRBD1	TRBV11-1	-	TRBJ1-1	TGTGCCAGCAGCTTAGTAAGGTCAGGGGGCCGTACTGAAGCTTTCTTT	CASSLVRSGGRTEAFF
14	TRBD1	TRBV30	-	TRBJ2-7	TGTGCCTGGAGTGGGTACAGGGGGGACTACGAGCAGTACTTC	CAWSGYRGDYEQYF
15	-	TRBV5-1	-	TRBJ1-2	TGCGCCAGCAGCTCTACCGGGGGAGGTATCTATGGCTACACCTTC	CASSSTGGGIYGYTF
16	TRBD2	TRBV7-2	-	TRBJ2-7	TGTGCCAGCACCCCGCCCGTAGCGGGAGGGCCAGACGAGCAGTACTTC	CASTPPVAGGPDEQYF
14	-	TRBV23-1	-	TRBJ1-1	TGCGCCAGCAGCCCGTCGGGGATGAACACTGAAGCTTTCTTT	CASSPSGMNTEAFF
11	-	TRBV20-1	-	TRBJ1-1	TGCAGTGTTGCCAGGGTTCCTGAAGCTTTCTTT	CSVARVPEAFF